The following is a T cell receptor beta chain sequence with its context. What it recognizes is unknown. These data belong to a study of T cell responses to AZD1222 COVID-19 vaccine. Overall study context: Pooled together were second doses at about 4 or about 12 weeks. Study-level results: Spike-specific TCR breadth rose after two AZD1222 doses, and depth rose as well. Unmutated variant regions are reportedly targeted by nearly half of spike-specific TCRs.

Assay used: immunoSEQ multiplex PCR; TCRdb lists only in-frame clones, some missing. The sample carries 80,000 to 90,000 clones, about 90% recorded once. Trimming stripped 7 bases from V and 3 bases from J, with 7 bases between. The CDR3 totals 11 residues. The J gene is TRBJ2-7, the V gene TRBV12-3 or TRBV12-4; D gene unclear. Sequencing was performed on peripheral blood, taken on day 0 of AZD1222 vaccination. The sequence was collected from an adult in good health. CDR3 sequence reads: CASTSSYEQYF. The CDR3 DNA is TGTGCCAGCACCTCAAGCTACGAGCAGTACTTC.